The 20 T cell receptor beta chains below come from one sample, sequenced in a study of graft-versus-host responses after intestinal transplantation. The antigens for these receptors are not known. The method was immunoSEQ multiplex PCR; TCRdb's version includes in-frame clones alone and lacks a portion of them. The sample records 130,000 or so clones, approximately 90% being singletons. Sequencing used unstimulated CD4+ T cells sorted from spleen or lymph node cells, obtained before intestinal transplant. These receptors were taken from a human donor who received an intestinal transplant.

V usage is TRBV29-1 and J usage is TRBJ2-6; D remains ambiguous. Trimming left V 3 bases short and J 0 bases short, with 6 bases between. The CDR3 runs to 14 residues. Germline V lookup: CDR1 SQVTM, CDR2 ANQGSEA. The DNA of the CDR3 is TGCAGCGTTGATAAGCTCTCTGGGGCCAACGTCCTGACTTTC. This encodes CSVDKLSGANVLTF.

The table lists this clone with a count of one. J is TRBJ2-5 and V is TRBV9; 9 bases map to TRBD2. Germline V gene data show CDR1 as SGDLS and CDR2 as YYNGEE. CDR3 size: 15 residues. V was clipped by 0 bases and J by 3 bases; unmatched bases: 3. CDR3 bases: TGTGCCAGCAGCGTAGCTAGCGGGGAAAAAGAGACCCAGTACTTC. This translates into CASSVASGEKETQYF.

The J gene is TRBJ2-7, the V gene TRBV11-3, with 10 bases that match TRBD1. Germline V gene data show CDR1 as SGHNT and CDR2 as YENEEA. Trimming cost V 5 bases and J 5 bases; bases outside gene matches: 6. This CDR3 has 14 residues. The CDR3 region is CASSGQGVMDEQYF. As DNA, the CDR3 is TGTGCCAGCAGCGGACAGGGGGTGATGGACGAGCAGTACTTC.

The rearrangement links TRBV5-5 to TRBJ2-7; the match to TRBD2 covers 11 bases. This CDR3 comprises 15 residues. After removal of 5 bases from V and 2 bases from J, the junction contained 6 bases not matched to a gene. Germline assignment: CDR1 SGHKS and CDR2 YYEKEE (reference sequence). CDR3 DNA: TGTGCCAGCAGGTCCGGGACTAGCGGTACCTACGAGCAGTACTTC. Translation gives CASRSGTSGTYEQYF.

This clone was counted a single time. The chain combines TRBV19 with TRBJ1-5; no definite D call. CDR1 is LNHDA, CDR2 SQIVND, per germline (reference sequence). V lost 3 bases, J lost 2 bases, and 11 bases lay in between. CDR3 length: 15 residues. The CDR3 nucleotides are TGTGCCAGTAGTATCGGCAGCTGGGGCAATCAGCCCCAGCATTTT. Protein: CASSIGSWGNQPQHF. The full variable domain, completed using reference TRBV19 and TRBJ1-5, is DGGITQSPKYLFRKEGQNVTLSCEQNLNHDAMYWYRQDPGQGLRLIYYSQIVNDFQKGDIAEGYSVSREKKESFPLTVTSAQKNPTAFYLCASSIGSWGNQPQHFGDGTRLSIL.

This sequence joins TRBV29-1 and TRBJ2-5; D remains ambiguous. The CDR3 extends over 13 amino acids. From germline, CDR1 is SQVTM and CDR2 ANQGSEA. V lost 2 bases and J 2 bases, leaving 9 bases between the germline ends. The CDR3 is CSVESPQQETQYF. CDR3 nucleotide sequence: TGCAGCGTTGAAAGTCCCCAACAAGAGACCCAGTACTTC. The full variable domain, with the rest looked up from reference TRBV29-1 and TRBJ2-5, is SAVISQKPSRDICQRGTSLTIQCQVDSQVTMMFWYRQQPGQSLTLIATANQGSEATYESGFVIDKFPISRPNLTFSTLTVSNMSPEDSSIYLCSVESPQQETQYFGPGTRLLVL.

This clone was recorded a few times. V and J are TRBV7-2 and TRBJ1-3, with D possibly being TRBD1 (5 bases). CDR3 length: 15 residues. The germline V gene has CDR1 SGHTA and CDR2 FQGNSA. Deletions cut 8 bases from V and 2 bases from J, with 16 bases between. The DNA of the CDR3 is TGTGCCAGCGGGATAAGACAGTTTGCTGGAAACACCATATATTTT. Its protein is CASGIRQFAGNTIYF.

This clone appeared a few times. The chain recombines TRBV27 with TRBJ2-1; perhaps TRBD2 as D (6 bases). Germline-derived CDR1 and CDR2 are MNHEY and SMNVEV (reference sequence). V was clipped by 3 bases and J by 7 bases, with 25 bases between them. CDR3 length: 18 residues. CDR3 region: CASSFLVPLAPLGNEQFF. CDR3 bases: TGTGCCAGCAGTTTTTTGGTCCCTCTAGCGCCCTTAGGAAATGAGCAGTTCTTC.

The chain employs TRBV27 and TRBJ2-5; D might be TRBD2 (6 bases). CDR3 length equals 14 residues. Germline-derived CDR1 and CDR2 are MNHEY and SMNVEV (reference sequence). Trimming took off 4 bases at V and 5 bases at J, with 14 bases between the two ends. DNA for the CDR3: TGTGCCAGCAGTTCGACTAGGCTAGTGGAGACCCAGTACTTC. Its protein is CASSSTRLVETQYF.

The chain combines TRBV9 with TRBJ1-1, with D hard to call. Per the germline V gene, CDR1 is SGDLS and CDR2 is YYNGEE. V was cut by 0 bases and J by 1 base, with 4 bases left in between. The CDR3 extends over 13 amino acids. The chain's CDR3 is CASSVGPNTEAFF. CDR3 DNA sequence: TGTGCCAGCAGCGTAGGTCCGAACACTGAAGCTTTCTTT.

The chain carries TRBV14 and TRBJ1-6, with TRBD1 matching over 7 bases. The germline V gene has CDR1 SGHDN and CDR2 FVKESK. The CDR3 covers 14 residues. V lost 3 bases and J lost 4; bases outside the gene matches: 0. DNA of the CDR3: TGTGCCAGCAGCCACAGGGGGTATAATTCACCCCTCCACTTT. The encoded protein is CASSHRGYNSPLHF.

V is TRBV5-4 and J is TRBJ2-4; D possibly corresponds to TRBD1 (5 bases). This CDR3 is built from 13 residues. CDR1 and CDR2 (germline): SGHNT, YYREEE (reference sequence). Trimming removed 1 base at V and 7 bases at J, with 9 bases between. CDR3 residues: CASSLRGVNIQYF. CDR3 sequence (DNA): TGTGCCAGCAGCTTGAGGGGTGTGAACATTCAGTACTTC. Filled out from reference TRBV5-4 and TRBJ2-4, the complete variable domain reads ETGVTQSPTHLIKTRGQQVTLRCSSQSGHNTVSWYQQALGQGPQFIFQYYREEENGRGNFPPRFSGLQFPNYSSELNVNALELDDSALYLCASSLRGVNIQYFGAGTRLSVL.

This CDR3 reads CASSRLAGVTDTQYF. In nucleotides, the CDR3 is TGTGCCAGTAGTAGACTAGCGGGGGTCACAGATACGCAGTATTTT. The gene calls are TRBV19 and TRBJ2-3; TRBD2 aligns across 12 bases. The CDR3 sequence is 15 residues long. Per the germline V gene, CDR1 is LNHDA and CDR2 is SQIVND (reference sequence). V dropped 4 bases and J dropped 2; count of bases not matched to a gene: 1.

This clone has a single count. This chain connects TRBV25-1 to TRBJ1-2; D perhaps matches TRBD1 (5 bases). Trimming pared 4 bases from V and 7 bases from J, leaving 10 bases between. CDR1 and CDR2 from the germline V gene are MGHDK and SYGVNS. This CDR3 has 12 amino acids. The CDR3 bases are TGTGCCAGCAGTGGTACAGGAAGTGGCTACACCTTC. This encodes CASSGTGSGYTF.

There are a few counts of this clone. The genes are TRBV10-3 and TRBJ2-2; no clear D. The CDR3 runs 15 residues. In germline, CDR1 is ENHRY, CDR2 SYGVKD. V dropped 5 bases and J dropped 7 bases, with 17 bases sitting between them. CDR3 sequence: CAISPIPASDGELFF. DNA for the CDR3: TGTGCCATCAGTCCAATACCTGCCAGCGACGGGGAGCTGTTTTTT.

This sequence joins TRBV11-3 and TRBJ1-6, with a tentative D call TRBD1 (6 bases). The V end lost 3 bases, the J end lost 9 bases, and 15 bases lay between the germline ends. CDR3 length: 15 amino acids. Germline V CDR1 and CDR2: SGHNT, YENEEA. CDR3 sequence reads: CASSFRGGGGSPLHF. The CDR3 DNA reads as TGTGCCAGCAGCTTCCGAGGGGGTGGGGGTTCACCCCTCCACTTT.

The genes are TRBV27 and TRBJ2-2; no clear D gene. The V and J ends lost 3 bases and 2 bases respectively, with 10 bases between them. Germline CDR1 is MNHEY and CDR2 is SMNVEV (reference sequence). The CDR3 runs 15 residues. The CDR3 loop reads CASSLVQQNTGELFF. The CDR3 DNA reads TGTGCCAGCAGTTTGGTACAGCAAAACACCGGGGAGCTGTTTTTT.

This clone has only one observation. The CDR3 nucleotides read TGCGCCAGCAGCTTGATCCGGTCCACCGGGGAGCTGTTTTTT. Its protein is CASSLIRSTGELFF. The rearrangement joins TRBV5-1 to TRBJ2-2; D uncertain. This CDR3 is 14 amino acids long. Trimming shortened V by 1 base and J by 4 bases, and 8 bases separated the two germline ends. The germline CDR1 and CDR2 sequences are SGHRS and YFSETQ.

The chain carries TRBV30 and TRBJ2-1, with TRBD2 matching over 7 bases. Looked up from germline, CDR1 is GTSNPN and CDR2 is SVGIG (reference sequence). The CDR3 consists of 12 residues. With 7 bases clipped from V and 7 bases from J, the junction kept 7 bases outside the gene matches. The CDR3 reads CAFSGFLNEQFF. The DNA of the CDR3 is TGTGCCTTTAGCGGGTTCCTAAATGAGCAGTTCTTC.

The V gene is TRBV29-1, the J gene TRBJ1-2; possible D gene TRBD1, 5 bases. This CDR3 has 13 residues. CDR1 is SQVTM and CDR2 is ANQGSEA in the germline V gene. V lost 4 bases and J 8 bases, leaving 17 bases between the germline ends. The CDR3 loop reads CSVGQGLAWGYTF. CDR3 DNA sequence: TGCAGCGTTGGTCAGGGTCTCGCCTGGGGCTACACCTTC.